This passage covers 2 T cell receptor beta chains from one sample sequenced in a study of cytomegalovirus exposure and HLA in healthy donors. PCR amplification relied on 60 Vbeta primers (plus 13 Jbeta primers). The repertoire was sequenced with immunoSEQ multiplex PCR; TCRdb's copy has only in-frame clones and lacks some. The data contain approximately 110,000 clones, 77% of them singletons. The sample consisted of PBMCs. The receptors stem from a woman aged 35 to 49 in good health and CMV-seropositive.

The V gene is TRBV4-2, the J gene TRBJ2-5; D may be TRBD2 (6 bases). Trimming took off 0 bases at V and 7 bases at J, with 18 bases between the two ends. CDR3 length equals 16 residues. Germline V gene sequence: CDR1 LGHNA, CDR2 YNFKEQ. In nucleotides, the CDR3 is TGTGCCAGCAGCCAAGATAGGAGGGGAGGACTTGGGACCCAGTACTTC. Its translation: CASSQDRRGGLGTQYF.

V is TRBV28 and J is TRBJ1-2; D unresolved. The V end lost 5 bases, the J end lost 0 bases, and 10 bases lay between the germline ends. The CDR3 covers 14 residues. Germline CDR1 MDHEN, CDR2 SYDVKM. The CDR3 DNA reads TGTGCCAGCAGTCGACTGGGAGCTAACTATGGCTACACCTTC. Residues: CASSRLGANYGYTF.